The 11 T cell receptor beta chains listed next were all sequenced from one sample in a study of T cells after yellow fever vaccination. TCRdb used MiXCR to reprocess the 5' RACE reads, holding one entry per CDR3 protein. The table lists some 240,000 distinct CDR3 sequences, less than 3.5% of them singletons. The material was CD4+ T cells sorted from PBMCs, obtained 10 days after the yellow fever booster vaccination. The origin of the receptors is a man aged 18 to 30 who received the YFV17D yellow fever vaccine.

The CDR3 loop is CASSAVAGGETQYF. CDR3 nucleotides: TGTGCCAGCAGCGCCGTAGCGGGGGGAGAGACCCAGTACTTC. The chain couples TRBV7-6 to TRBJ2-5, with 10 bases matching TRBD2. CDR1 and CDR2 from the germline V gene are SGHVS and FNYEAQ. Trimming removed 5 bases from V and 4 bases from J; junction bases left unmatched: 4. The CDR3 totals 14 residues.

In its sample, this clonotype was seen many times. The chain has TRBV7-2 and TRBJ2-7; D is possibly TRBD2 (6 bases). This CDR3 has 13 residues. Germline CDR1 and CDR2: SGHTA and FQGNSA. V gave up 7 bases and J gave up 7 bases, with 17 bases separating them. CDR3: CASTQTGAREQYF. CDR3 nucleotide sequence: TGTGCCAGCACCCAGACGGGAGCGAGAGAGCAGTACTTC.

This clonotype was seen ten or more times. The J gene is TRBJ2-7, the V gene TRBV4-1; maybe TRBD1 (6 bases). Trimming shortened V by 4 bases and J by 0 bases, and 16 bases separated the two germline ends. Per germline, CDR1 MGHRA and CDR2 YSYEKL. There are 16 residues in the CDR3. CDR3 region: CASSRPQGLSSYEQYF. The CDR3, as DNA: TGCGCCAGCAGCCGCCCACAGGGATTAAGCTCCTACGAGCAGTACTTC.

This clonotype was seen more than once but under ten times. The J gene is TRBJ1-4, the V gene TRBV20-1, with D possibly being TRBD1 (5 bases). CDR3 length: 14 residues. Between the trimmed V and J ends, which lost 6 bases and 0 bases, there was a span of 11 bases. Germline values: CDR1 DFQATT, CDR2 SNEGSKA (reference sequence). The CDR3 protein is CSAPGGATNEKLFF. The CDR3 DNA sequence: TGCAGTGCCCCCGGGGGAGCAACTAATGAAAAACTGTTTTTT.

This clonotype has at least ten counts. The rearrangement joins TRBV11-2 to TRBJ2-1; 7 bases agree with TRBD1. CDR3 size: 13 residues. V lost 1 base to trimming and J lost 10 bases; unmatched junction nucleotides: 4. The germline CDR1 and CDR2 sequences are SGHAT and FQNNGV. The CDR3 loop is CASSLGQGLEQFF. The CDR3, as DNA: TGTGCCAGCAGCTTAGGACAGGGATTGGAGCAGTTCTTC.

This sequence joins TRBV12-3 or TRBV12-4 and TRBJ1-2; the match to TRBD1 covers 7 bases. V was clipped by 5 bases and J by 4 bases; unmatched bases: 7. CDR3 length: 14 amino acids. The CDR3 DNA reads as TGTGCCAGCAGTCCGCCGCGGGACAGCTATGGCTACACCTTC. This codes for CASSPPRDSYGYTF.

This chain uses TRBV29-1 with TRBJ2-1; D unresolved. CDR3 size: 13 residues. Germline assignment: CDR1 SQVTM and CDR2 ANQGSEA. V lost 1 base and J lost 9, with 13 bases in between. CDR3 nucleotides: TGCAGCGTTGAAGGGCCCAACAGAGGTGAGCAGTTCTTC. Its protein product is CSVEGPNRGEQFF.

About this clonotype itself: A single base separates this from a much larger clone, so it may be a read error. The chain is built from TRBV7-6 and TRBJ2-5, with no clear D. The CDR3 extends over 13 amino acids. V lost 4 bases, J lost 7 bases, and 13 bases lay in between. CDR1 is SGHVS, CDR2 FNYEAQ, per germline. The CDR3 bases are TGTGCCAGCAGCTCCCTCTTGGAAGTGACCCAGTACTTC. Translating it yields CASSSLLEVTQYF.

The table lists this clonotype with a few counts. This rearrangement joins TRBV7-2 to TRBJ1-3, with 7 bases lining up with TRBD1. Germline CDR1 reads SGHTA; CDR2 reads FQGNSA. V trimming: 0 bases; J trimming: 2 bases; junction bases outside the gene matches: 7. The CDR3 spans 17 residues. The CDR3 DNA reads as TGTGCCAGCAGCTTAGCGGCGGGAAGGGGGCCTGGAAACACCATATATTTT. As protein: CASSLAAGRGPGNTIYF.

The table lists this clonotype with many counts. The J gene is TRBJ1-2, the V gene TRBV10-1; D unresolved. In germline, CDR1 is WNHNN, CDR2 SYGVQD (reference sequence). The CDR3 is 13 residues long. Between the trimmed V and J ends, which lost 2 bases and 8 bases, there was a span of 12 bases. This CDR3 is CASSEDPSRGYTF. The CDR3 nucleotides are TGCGCCAGCAGTGAGGACCCTTCACGAGGCTACACCTTC.

V is TRBV6-6 and J is TRBJ1-1; D is unclear. Per germline, CDR1 MNHNY and CDR2 SVGAGI (reference sequence). Trimming cost V 2 bases and J 2 bases, with 12 bases left between them. The CDR3 length is 15 residues. DNA of the CDR3: TGTGCCAGCAGTTACCACCGGACTCGAAACACTGAAGCTTTCTTT. It encodes CASSYHRTRNTEAFF.